This T cell receptor beta chain was captured by sequencing in a study of OX40 agonist ivuxolimab in advanced cancers. The wider study: With ivuxolimab, an agonistic anti-OX40 (CD134) antibody, patients were treated. Prior therapy, whether anti-PD-1, anti-PD-L1 or anti-CTLA-4, was allowed, and less than 45% had some.

Sequencing used immunoSEQ multiplex PCR; TCRdb keeps in-frame clones, though not all of them. The table shows fewer than 40,000 clones, with 65% to 85% occurring only once. Blood sampling was done at baseline, cycle 4 day 1, and cycle 7 day 1. CDR1 and CDR2 from the germline V gene are SEHNR and FQNEAQ (reference sequence). The CDR3 spans 12 residues. V shed 5 bases and J shed 4 bases, with 8 bases lying between them. Whole-study results and caveats: Among the lowest peripheral clonal expansion occurred in 0.1-3.0 mg/kg partial responders.

For this clone: Its antigen is not known.

Sequenced material: CD4+ or CD8+ T cells sorted from blood, taken in a trial of the OX40 agonist ivuxolimab. The receptor was isolated from an adult with an advanced solid tumor such as melanoma, head and neck, liver or kidney cancer. V and J are TRBV7-9 and TRBJ1-1, with D perhaps matching TRBD1 (5 bases). CDR3 sequence: CASSMGGTEAFF. The CDR3 DNA reads as TGTGCCAGCAGCATGGGGGGCACTGAAGCTTTCTTT. Supplemented by reference TRBV7-9 and TRBJ1-1, the full variable domain reads DTGVSQNPRHKITKRGQNVTFRCDPISEHNRLYWYRQTLGQGPEFLTYFQNEAQLEKSRLLSDRFSAERPKGSFSTLEIQRTEQGDSAMYLCASSMGGTEAFFGQGTRLTVV.